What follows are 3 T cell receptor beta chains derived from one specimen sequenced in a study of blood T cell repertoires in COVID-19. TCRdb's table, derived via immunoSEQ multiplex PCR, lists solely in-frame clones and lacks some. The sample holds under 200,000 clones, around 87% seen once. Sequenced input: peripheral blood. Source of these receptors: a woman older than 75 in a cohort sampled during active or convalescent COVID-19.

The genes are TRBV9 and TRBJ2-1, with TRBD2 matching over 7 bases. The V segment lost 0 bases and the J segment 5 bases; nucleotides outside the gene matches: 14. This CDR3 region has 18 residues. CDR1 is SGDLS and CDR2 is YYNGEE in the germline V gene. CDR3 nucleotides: TGTGCCAGCAGCGTAGGATTTCTGGGAGCTAGCGGTAACAATGAGCAGTTCTTC. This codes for CASSVGFLGASGNNEQFF.

CDR3 DNA sequence: TGTGCCAGCAGTCCCTCTACAGGGAACCAGCCCCAGCATTTT. It specifies CASSPSTGNQPQHF. The chain links TRBV27 to TRBJ1-5; weak D call: TRBD1 (6 bases). In germline, CDR1 is MNHEY, CDR2 SMNVEV (reference sequence). With 5 bases removed from V and 7 bases from J, the gap between germline ends came to 15 bases. The CDR3 is 14 amino acids.

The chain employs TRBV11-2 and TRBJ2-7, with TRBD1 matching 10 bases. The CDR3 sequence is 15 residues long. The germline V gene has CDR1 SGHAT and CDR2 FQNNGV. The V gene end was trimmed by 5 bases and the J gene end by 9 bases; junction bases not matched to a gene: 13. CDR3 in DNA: TGTGCCAGCAGCGGATGGACAGGGGGGGTAATGGCGCAGTACTTC. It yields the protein CASSGWTGGVMAQYF.